The 28 T cell receptor beta chains below come from one sample, sequenced in a study of blood T cell repertoires in COVID-19. TCRdb's copy holds only in-frame clones and misses some; the assay was immunoSEQ multiplex PCR. The table has some 380,000 clones, 90% seen once. Sequenced sample: peripheral blood. These receptors came from a man younger than 35 with active or convalescent COVID-19.

This chain connects TRBV12-3 or TRBV12-4 to TRBJ1-2; no reliable D call. The CDR3 extends over 12 amino acids. The V and J ends lost 6 bases and 7 bases respectively, with 12 bases between them. CDR3 sequence: CASSRAGSGYTF. In nucleotides, the CDR3 is TGTGCCAGCAGCCGGGCGGGGTCTGGCTACACCTTC.

For this clone: The same CDR3 is also encoded by other DNA sequences in this sample. The chain recombines TRBV7-2 with TRBJ1-3; D ambiguous. This CDR3 is built from 13 residues. Trimming shortened V by 4 bases and J by 1 base, and 5 bases separated the two germline ends. Germline-derived CDR1 and CDR2 are SGHTA and FQGNSA. The CDR3 nucleotides are TGTGCCAGCAGCTCTCTATCTGGAAACACCATATATTTT. Its translation is CASSSLSGNTIYF.

This clone was picked up one time. The chain carries TRBV5-1 and TRBJ2-7; TRBD2 matches at 10 bases. The CDR3 extends over 16 amino acids. CDR1 and CDR2 (germline): SGHRS, YFSETQ. V dropped 4 bases and J dropped 3; count of bases not matched to a gene: 10. CDR3 sequence: CASSPQGAGGLYEQYF. The CDR3 bases are TGCGCCAGCAGCCCTCAGGGAGCGGGAGGGCTCTACGAGCAGTACTTC. Looking up the rest from reference TRBV5-1 and TRBJ2-7 gives the full variable domain: KAGVTQTPRYLIKTRGQQVTLSCSPISGHRSVSWYQQTPGQGLQFLFEYFSETQRNKGNFPGRFSGRQFSNSRSEMNVSTLELGDSALYLCASSPQGAGGLYEQYFGPGTRLTVT.

V gene TRBV5-5 combines with J gene TRBJ2-5; 7 bases line up with TRBD2. The CDR3 is 14 amino acids. Germline assignment: CDR1 SGHKS and CDR2 YYEKEE (reference sequence). V dropped 0 bases and J dropped 5; count of bases not matched to a gene: 4. In DNA form, the CDR3 reads TGTGCCAGCAGCTTGGATCGCGGGGGTGAGACCCAGTACTTC. Protein sequence: CASSLDRGGETQYF. Full variable domain (outside the CDR3, taken from reference TRBV5-5 and TRBJ2-5): DAGVTQSPTHLIKTRGQQVTLRCSPISGHKSVSWYQQVLGQGPQFIFQYYEKEERGRGNFPDRFSARQFPNYSSELNVNALLLGDSALYLCASSLDRGGETQYFGPGTRLLVL.

The chain carries TRBV14 and TRBJ2-5; the match to TRBD1 covers 7 bases. Germline V CDR1 and CDR2: SGHDN, FVKESK. This CDR3 has 15 residues. V dropped 5 bases and J dropped 4; count of bases not matched to a gene: 10. The CDR3 here is CASSFGTALRETQYF. CDR3 sequence (DNA): TGTGCCAGCAGCTTTGGGACAGCCCTACGAGAGACCCAGTACTTC.

The chain uses TRBV4-2 and TRBJ2-5; D possibly corresponds to TRBD1 (6 bases). V dropped 3 bases and J dropped 4 bases, with 15 bases sitting between them. Germline V CDR1 and CDR2: LGHNA, YNFKEQ. The CDR3 has 15 residues. The CDR3 bases are TGTGCCAGCAGCCAGGCGACAGGCGCGGGAGAGACCCAGTACTTC. It encodes CASSQATGAGETQYF.

The chain couples TRBV9 to TRBJ1-1; D is perhaps TRBD1 (6 bases). This CDR3 has 15 residues. The V end lost 4 bases, the J end lost 6 bases, and 19 bases lay between the germline ends. In germline, CDR1 is SGDLS, CDR2 YYNGEE. In DNA form, the CDR3 reads TGTGCCAGCAGCACAGATCGGGGGGCGCGCGCTGAAGCTTTCTTT. Its translation is CASSTDRGARAEAFF.

The rearrangement links TRBV21-1 to TRBJ1-1. TRBV21-1 is flagged as a pseudogene. The CDR3 totals 19 residues. As DNA, the CDR3 is TGTGCCAGCAGCAATTGGAAATTTCCCTTGGGGGGAAGGAGCACTGAAGCTTTCTTT. Residues: CASSNWKFPLGGRSTEAFF.

This clone occurred a few times. This chain uses TRBV6-2 or TRBV6-3 with TRBJ1-1, with D perhaps matching TRBD1 (6 bases). Germline CDR1 MNHEY, CDR2 SVGEGT. Trimming took off 5 bases at V and 0 bases at J, with 10 bases between the two ends. The CDR3 spans 14 residues. Written as DNA, the CDR3 is TGTGCCAGCAGTAGCGGGGGCCTGAACACTGAAGCTTTCTTT. It yields the protein CASSSGGLNTEAFF.

V gene TRBV4-3 combines with J gene TRBJ2-5; D possibly corresponds to TRBD1 (6 bases). The germline V gene has CDR1 LGHNA and CDR2 YSLEER. V was shortened by 3 bases and J by 0 bases, with 14 bases between the two germline ends. The CDR3 extends over 16 amino acids. The CDR3 protein is CASSQNRAPNQETQYF. Here the CDR3 DNA reads TGCGCCAGCAGCCAGAACAGGGCCCCGAACCAAGAGACCCAGTACTTC.

V is TRBV24-1 and J is TRBJ2-7, with D perhaps matching TRBD1 (6 bases). CDR3 length: 15 residues. Germline loops: CDR1 KGHDR, CDR2 SFDVKD. The V end was cut by 2 bases, the J end by 3 bases, with 13 bases between. DNA for the CDR3: TGTGCCACCAGTGATTCCGGGACAACTATCTACGAGCAGTACTTC. This codes for CATSDSGTTIYEQYF.

The V and J genes are TRBV15 and TRBJ2-1; 16 bases align to TRBD2. Germline CDR1 and CDR2: LNHNV and YYDKDF (reference sequence). CDR3 length: 16 amino acids. V dropped 3 bases and J dropped 10; count of bases not matched to a gene: 6. The CDR3 DNA reads as TGTGCCACCAGCAGGGGACTAGCGGGAGGGGTTGGGGAGCAGTTCTTC. It translates to CATSRGLAGGVGEQFF. The full variable domain, its missing parts supplied by reference TRBV15 and TRBJ2-1, is DAMVIQNPRYQVTQFGKPVTLSCSQTLNHNVMYWYQQKSSQAPKLLFHYYDKDFNNEADTPDNFQSRRPNTSFCFLDIRSPGLGDTAMYLCATSRGLAGGVGEQFFGPGTRLTVL.

This clone is deemed medium-sized (0.01 to 0.1%). The rearrangement links TRBV9 to TRBJ2-2; 7 positions agree with TRBD1. CDR1 and CDR2 (germline): SGDLS, YYNGEE. V was pared by 1 base and J by 6 bases, with 6 bases of the junction left unmatched. The CDR3 spans 15 residues. CDR3 in DNA: TGTGCCAGCAGCGTATTGACAGGGACACCCGGGGAGCTGTTTTTT. Amino acid sequence: CASSVLTGTPGELFF.

CDR3 residues: CASSQARLATGELFF. The CDR3 coding sequence is TGCGCCAGCAGCCAGGCCCGACTAGCGACCGGGGAGCTGTTTTTT. The chain recombines TRBV4-1 with TRBJ2-2; 8 bases agree with TRBD2. The V gene's germline CDR1 is MGHRA and CDR2 YSYEKL. The CDR3 consists of 15 residues. J was trimmed by 5 bases and V by 3 bases; bases with no gene match: 5.

The rearrangement joins TRBV15 to TRBJ1-3; 7 positions match TRBD1. The CDR3 consists of 14 residues. The junction had 2 bases not matched to a gene; V was cut back by 6 bases and J by 0 bases. Germline loops: CDR1 LNHNV, CDR2 YYDKDF (reference sequence). In DNA, the CDR3 is TGTGCCACCAGGGGACAGAGCTCTGGAAACACCATATATTTT. Translation gives CATRGQSSGNTIYF.

This chain joins TRBV28 and TRBJ2-7, with D tentatively TRBD1 (5 bases). The germline CDR1 and CDR2 sequences are MDHEN and SYDVKM. V was clipped by 8 bases and J by 6 bases, with 14 bases between them. This CDR3 has 12 amino acids. In nucleotides, the CDR3 is TGTGCCAGCTCCGTACCTGGGGCCGAGCAGTACTTC. It is translated as CASSVPGAEQYF.

This rearrangement joins TRBV2 to TRBJ2-5, with TRBD1 as a possible D gene (7 bases). The V end lost 8 bases, the J end lost 2 bases, and 15 bases lay between the germline ends. CDR1 and CDR2 (germline): SNHLY, FYNNEI. The CDR3 sequence is 14 residues long. CDR3 nucleotides: TGTGCCAGCCGTTACCAGGGGGGACAAGAGACCCAGTACTTC. Protein sequence: CASRYQGGQETQYF. Using reference TRBV2 and TRBJ2-5 for the parts outside the CDR3, the full variable domain is EPEVTQTPSHQVTQMGQEVILRCVPISNHLYFYWYRQILGQKVEFLVSFYNNEISEKSEIFDDQFSVERPDGSNFTLKIRSTKLEDSAMYFCASRYQGGQETQYFGPGTRLLVL.

On this clone: The sample has other DNA sequences that encode this CDR3 too. The chain recombines TRBV19 with TRBJ1-2; 7 bases match TRBD1. V gave up 6 bases and J gave up 5 bases; unmatched junction bases: 6. CDR3 length: 13 residues. The V gene's germline CDR1 is LNHDA and CDR2 SQIVND (reference sequence). CDR3 sequence: CASSINRGYGYTF. The DNA for the CDR3 is TGTGCCAGTAGCATAAACAGGGGTTATGGCTACACCTTC.

V is TRBV11-2 and J is TRBJ2-1; D is possibly TRBD1 (5 bases). Looked up from germline, CDR1 is SGHAT and CDR2 is FQNNGV. The CDR3 runs to 17 residues. Between the trimmed V and J ends, which lost 4 bases and 5 bases, there was a span of 21 bases. The CDR3 DNA reads TGTGCCAGCAGCTCGTGGACCTACTCTTACAGGAACAATGAGCAGTTCTTC. It yields the protein CASSSWTYSYRNNEQFF. The full variable domain, rest sourced from reference TRBV11-2 and TRBJ2-1, is EAGVAQSPRYKIIEKRQSVAFWCNPISGHATLYWYQQILGQGPKLLIQFQNNGVVDDSQLPKDRFSAERLKGVDSTLKIQPAKLEDSAVYLCASSSWTYSYRNNEQFFGPGTRLTVL.

This clone appeared a few times. J is TRBJ2-7 and V is TRBV4-3, with TRBD2 as a possible D gene (6 bases). Germline V gene data show CDR1 as LGHNA and CDR2 as YSLEER. This CDR3 has 13 amino acids. V lost 5 bases to trimming and J lost 2 bases, with 10 bases between them. The CDR3 loop reads CASSSGRPYEQYF. The CDR3 bases are TGCGCCAGCAGCAGCGGGCGCCCCTACGAGCAGTACTTC.

The V call is TRBV20-1, the J call TRBJ2-4; D may be TRBD2 (5 bases). The CDR3 is 14 residues long. The V gene's germline CDR1 is DFQATT and CDR2 SNEGSKA (reference sequence). Trimming took 3 bases from V and 4 from J, leaving 13 bases between them. Written as DNA, the CDR3 is TGCAGTGCTAGTGCCACCGGGGTAAAAAACATTCAGTACTTC. Amino acids: CSASATGVKNIQYF.

This chain joins TRBV7-9 and TRBJ2-7; no reliable D call. Germline-derived CDR1 and CDR2 are SEHNR and FQNEAQ (reference sequence). The ends were cut back, 2 bases at V and 7 bases at J, with 9 bases in the middle. The CDR3 has 12 amino acids. CDR3 in amino acids: CASSLLPGEQYF. CDR3 bases: TGTGCCAGCAGCTTACTTCCGGGTGAGCAGTACTTC.

The gene calls are TRBV7-2 and TRBJ2-7, with TRBD1 matching over 7 bases. The CDR3 is 14 amino acids. J gave up 2 bases and V 8 bases, and 9 bases lay outside the gene matches. In germline, CDR1 is SGHTA, CDR2 FQGNSA. For the CDR3, the DNA is TGTGCCAGCTCCGGAGACAGGGACACCTACGAGCAGTACTTC. Protein: CASSGDRDTYEQYF.

V and J are TRBV2 and TRBJ2-1; maybe TRBD1 (6 bases). V lost 8 bases to trimming and J lost 3 bases, with 11 bases between them. This CDR3 has 13 amino acids. Germline V gene data show CDR1 as SNHLY and CDR2 as FYNNEI. CDR3 DNA sequence: TGTGCCAGCTTACAGGGATTCTACAATGAGCAGTTCTTC. Its protein is CASLQGFYNEQFF.

This chain links TRBV29-1 with TRBJ2-7; D uncertain. The germline V gene has CDR1 SQVTM and CDR2 ANQGSEA. V was cut by 4 bases and J by 3 bases, with 13 bases left in between. This CDR3 is built from 13 residues. The CDR3 DNA is TGCAGCGTTGTAACGGGTTTCGTCTACGAGCAGTACTTC. It translates to CSVVTGFVYEQYF.

This CDR3 is CASSIDKDRGQTDTQYF. CDR3 in DNA: TGTGCCAGTAGTATAGATAAGGACAGGGGACAGACAGATACGCAGTATTTT. The V gene is TRBV19, the J gene TRBJ2-3; TRBD1 matches 9 bases. The length of the CDR3 is 17 residues. CDR1 and CDR2 (germline): LNHDA, SQIVND (reference sequence). V gave up 0 bases and J gave up 3 bases; unmatched junction bases: 7. Drawing the rest from reference TRBV19 and TRBJ2-3, the complete variable domain is DGGITQSPKYLFRKEGQNVTLSCEQNLNHDAMYWYRQDPGQGLRLIYYSQIVNDFQKGDIAEGYSVSREKKESFPLTVTSAQKNPTAFYLCASSIDKDRGQTDTQYFGPGTRLTVL.

V and J are TRBV20-1 and TRBJ2-7; 8 positions agree with TRBD2. Per the germline V gene, CDR1 is DFQATT and CDR2 is SNEGSKA (reference sequence). This CDR3 comprises 14 residues. J lost 0 bases, V lost 3 bases, and 4 bases had no gene match. In DNA, the CDR3 is TGCAGTGCTAGTACGCGGGAGGTCTCCTACGAGCAGTACTTC. It encodes CSASTREVSYEQYF.

The chain uses TRBV9 and TRBJ2-3; the match to TRBD2 covers 9 bases. The CDR3 length is 16 residues. Germline-derived CDR1 and CDR2 are SGDLS and YYNGEE. The J segment lost 0 bases and the V segment lost 0 bases, leaving 2 bases of the junction unmatched. The CDR3: CASSVDLAGSTDTQYF. CDR3 coding DNA: TGTGCCAGCAGCGTAGACCTAGCGGGGAGCACAGATACGCAGTATTTT. The full variable domain, rest sourced from reference TRBV9 and TRBJ2-3, is DSGVTQTPKHLITATGQRVTLRCSPRSGDLSVYWYQQSLDQGLQFLIQYYNGEERAKGNILERFSAQQFPDLHSELNLSSLELGDSALYFCASSVDLAGSTDTQYFGPGTRLTVL.